A selection of T cell receptor beta chains follows, all from one sample in a study of cytomegalovirus exposure and HLA in healthy donors. Data came from immunoSEQ multiplex PCR; TCRdb stores just in-frame clones and leaves some out. The table has roughly 150,000 clones, 72% seen once. The specimen sequenced was PBMCs. Receptors originate from a man aged 40-49 years in good health and CMV-seronegative. CDR3s include the opening cysteine and the closing phenylalanine or tryptophan. Fields, in order: V gene, CDR3 length, clone size, D gene, J gene, CDR3 DNA, CDR3 protein. The D gene is left open where the match is weak. Rows may omit the clone size; those that give it use once, few, many or a size class.

>TRBV30|17|-|TRBD2|TRBJ2-3
TGTGCCTGGAGTCGGGGACTAGCGGGAGGGCCTGGAGATACGCAGTATTTT
CAWSRGLAGGPGDTQYF
>TRBV2|15|-|TRBD2|TRBJ2-2
TGTGCCAGCAGCGAGGGCGGGGGTGACACCGGGGAGCTGTTTTTT
CASSEGGGDTGELFF
>TRBV29-1|11|-|TRBD1|TRBJ1-2
TGCAGCGCGGGGACAGGCTATGGCTACCCCTTC
CSAGTGYGYPF
>TRBV5-1|17|-|TRBD2|TRBJ2-3
TGCGCCAGCAGCTTAGTTACTAGCGGATCCTACACAGATACGCAGTATTTT
CASSLVTSGSYTDTQYF
>TRBV6-6|16|few|-|TRBJ2-3
TGTGCCAGCAGTTACCCGGCGCGGGGGCCCACAGATACGCAGTATTTT
CASSYPARGPTDTQYF
>TRBV6-5|14|few|TRBD1|TRBJ2-7
TGTGCCAGCAGCACCGGGACAGGTTCCTACGAGCAGTACTTC
CASSTGTGSYEQYF
>TRBV13|15|-|TRBD1|TRBJ1-1
TGTGCCAGCAGCCCGCAGCGACAGGGGAACACTGAAGCTTTCTTT
CASSPQRQGNTEAFF
>TRBV7-3|17|-|-|TRBJ2-7
TGTGCCAGCAGCTTATCCGGTGCGGCGGGGGCGATCAACGAGCAGTACTTC
CASSLSGAAGAINEQYF
>TRBV6-5|14|-|TRBD1|TRBJ1-6
TGTGCCAGCAGTGAAGGTCAGGGGGCATCACCCCTCCACTTT
CASSEGQGASPLHF
>TRBV7-9|17|-|TRBD1|TRBJ1-6
TGTGCCAGCAGCTTGGGGACAGGGGGCGAAGCCGATTCACCCCTCCACTTT
CASSLGTGGEADSPLHF
>TRBV19|18|-|-|TRBJ2-2
TGTGCCAGTAGTCCCCGCATTGGGGCGCGAGTCTCTAAGGGGGAGCTGTTTTTT
CASSPRIGARVSKGELFF
>TRBV6-4|13|-|-|TRBJ2-3
TGTGCCAGCAGTGGGGAGATCACAGATACGCAGTATTTT
CASSGEITDTQYF
>TRBV2|14|-|TRBD1|TRBJ2-3
TGTGCCAGCAACCGGGACAGATCCACAGATACGCAGTATTTT
CASNRDRSTDTQYF
>TRBV10-2|13|-|-|TRBJ2-1
TGCGCCAGCAGTGCACTACCCGCGGGGGAGCAGTTCTTC
CASSALPAGEQFF
>TRBV9|13|-|-|TRBJ2-7
TGTGCCAGCAGCAACCGGCCGGGCGGGGAGCAGTACTTC
CASSNRPGGEQYF
>TRBV6-6|14|-|-|TRBJ1-5
TGTGCCAGCAGTAGTCAGGTTAACAATCAGCCCCAGAATTTT
CASSSQVNNQPQNF
>TRBV10-3|18|-|TRBD1|TRBJ2-2
TGTGCCATCAGGACGGGGACAGGGGGAGTGATGAACACCGGGGAGCTGTTTTTT
CAIRTGTGGVMNTGELFF
>TRBV5-1|15|-|TRBD1|TRBJ1-4
TGCGCCAGCAGCCCAGGGACAGTCTCTAATGAAAAACTGTTTTTT
CASSPGTVSNEKLFF
>TRBV10-3|17|-|-|TRBJ2-3
TGTGCCATCATCGGGGTCGGGCCCCGGGCCAAAACAGATACGCAGTATTTT
CAIIGVGPRAKTDTQYF
>TRBV19|14|-|-|TRBJ1-2
TGTGCCAGTTTTAACCTACGAGTGAACTATGGCTACACCTTC
CASFNLRVNYGYTF
>TRBV5-6|16|few|TRBD1|TRBJ1-2
TGTGCCAGCAGCTTAATGTTTACAGGGGGCCCCTTTGGCTACCCCTTC
CASSLMFTGGPFGYPF
>TRBV7-3|13|-|TRBD1|TRBJ2-3
TGTGCCAGCAGCTTAGGAACAGGGGGCCCGCAGTATTTT
CASSLGTGGPQYF
>TRBV4-1|15|once|TRBD1|TRBJ2-3
TGCGCCAGCAGCCGAGCAGGGGGCTTGACAGATACGCAGTATTTT
CASSRAGGLTDTQYF